This T cell receptor (beta chain) was profiled in a study of T cell responses to AZD1222 COVID-19 vaccine. The CDR3 contains 12 residues. CDR1 is MNHNY and CDR2 is SVGAGI in the germline V gene (reference sequence). V lost 8 bases and J lost 9, with 14 bases in between. This clone is a singleton in its sample. Its antigen is undetermined. The data were produced by immunoSEQ multiplex PCR, yet TCRdb's version contains in-frame clones alone and is incomplete. The table includes 100,000 or so clones, 75% to 90% detected once. Study-level points and caveats: White British ancestry dominated among donors, who included more females, and clonal diversity was possibly underestimated.

The rearrangement joins TRBV6-6 to TRBJ2-1; D unresolved. This clonotype originated in an adult who received the AZD1222 COVID-19 vaccine. The sample consisted of peripheral blood, taken 28 days after the second AZD1222 dose. In DNA, the CDR3 is TGTGCCAGCGCCTCCTCTGGTCTTGAGCAGTTCTTC. As protein: CASASSGLEQFF.